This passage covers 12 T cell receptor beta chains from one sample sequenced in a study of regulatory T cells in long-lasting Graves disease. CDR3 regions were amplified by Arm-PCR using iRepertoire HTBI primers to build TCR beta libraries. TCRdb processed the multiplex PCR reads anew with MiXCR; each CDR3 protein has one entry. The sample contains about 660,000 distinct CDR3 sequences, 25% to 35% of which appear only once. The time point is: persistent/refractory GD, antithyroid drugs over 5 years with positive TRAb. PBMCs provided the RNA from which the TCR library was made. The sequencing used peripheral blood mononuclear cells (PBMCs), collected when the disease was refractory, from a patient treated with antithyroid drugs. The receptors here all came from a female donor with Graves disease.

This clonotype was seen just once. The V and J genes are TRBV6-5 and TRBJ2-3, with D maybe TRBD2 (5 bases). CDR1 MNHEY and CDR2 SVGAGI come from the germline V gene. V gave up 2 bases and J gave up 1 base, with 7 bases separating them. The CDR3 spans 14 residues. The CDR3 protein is CASSYDYRTDTQYF. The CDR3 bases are TGTGCCAGCAGTTACGACTACCGCACAGATACGCAGTATTTT.

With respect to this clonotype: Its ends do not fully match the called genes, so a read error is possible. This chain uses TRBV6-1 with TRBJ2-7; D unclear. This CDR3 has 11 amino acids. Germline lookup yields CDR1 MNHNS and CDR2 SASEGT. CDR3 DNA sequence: TGTGTCAGCAGTGAACGACCAGACCAGTACTTC. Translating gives CVSSERPDQYF.

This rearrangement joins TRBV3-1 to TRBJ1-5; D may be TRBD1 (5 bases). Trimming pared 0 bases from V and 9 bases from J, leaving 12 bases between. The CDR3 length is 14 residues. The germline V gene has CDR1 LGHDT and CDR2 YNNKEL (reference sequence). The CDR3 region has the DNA TGTGCCAGCAGCCAAGATCGGGGAACAGGGCCCCAGCATTTT. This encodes CASSQDRGTGPQHF.

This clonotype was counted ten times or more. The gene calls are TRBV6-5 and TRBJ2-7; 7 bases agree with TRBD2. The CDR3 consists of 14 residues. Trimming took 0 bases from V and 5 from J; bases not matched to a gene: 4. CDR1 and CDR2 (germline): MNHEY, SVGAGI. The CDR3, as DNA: TGTGCCAGCAGTTACTCCGCAGGGAGGGACGAGCAGTACTTC. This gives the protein CASSYSAGRDEQYF.

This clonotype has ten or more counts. The CDR3 sequence: CASLRDSQALANYGYTF. Written as DNA, the CDR3 is TGTGCCAGCTTGCGTGACAGTCAGGCGTTAGCTAACTATGGCTACACCTTC. V usage is TRBV2 and J usage is TRBJ1-2; perhaps TRBD1 as D (5 bases). The germline V gene has CDR1 SNHLY and CDR2 FYNNEI. V lost 8 bases and J lost 0, with 22 bases in between. The CDR3 totals 17 residues.

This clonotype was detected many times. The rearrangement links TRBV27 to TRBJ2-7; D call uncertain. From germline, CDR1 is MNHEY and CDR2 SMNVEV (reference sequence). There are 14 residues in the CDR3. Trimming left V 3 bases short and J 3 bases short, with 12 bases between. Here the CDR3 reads CASSFGGVNYEQYF. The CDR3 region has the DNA TGTGCCAGCAGTTTTGGTGGGGTTAACTACGAGCAGTACTTC.

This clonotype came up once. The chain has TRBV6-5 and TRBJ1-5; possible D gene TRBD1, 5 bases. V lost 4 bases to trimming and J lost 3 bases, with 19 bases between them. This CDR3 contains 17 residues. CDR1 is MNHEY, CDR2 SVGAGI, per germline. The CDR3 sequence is CASSSPKGEILNQPQHF. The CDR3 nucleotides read TGTGCCAGCAGTTCCCCCAAAGGGGAGATTCTCAATCAGCCCCAGCATTTT.

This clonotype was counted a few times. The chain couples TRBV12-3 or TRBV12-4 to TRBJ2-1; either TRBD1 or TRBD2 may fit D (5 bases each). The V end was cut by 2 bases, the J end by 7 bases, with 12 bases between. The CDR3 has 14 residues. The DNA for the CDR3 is TGTGCCAGCAGTTTAACGGGACGCCTTAATGAGCAGTTCTTC. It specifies CASSLTGRLNEQFF.

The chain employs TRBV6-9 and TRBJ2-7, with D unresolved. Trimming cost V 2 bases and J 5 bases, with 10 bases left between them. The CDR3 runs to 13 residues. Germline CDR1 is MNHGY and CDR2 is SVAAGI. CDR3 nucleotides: TGTGCCAGCAGTTATAGTGGTTTCCACGAGCAGTACTTC. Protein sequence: CASSYSGFHEQYF.

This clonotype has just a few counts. The CDR3 DNA sequence: TGCAGTGCTAGCCCCACTAGCGAGCACAAAAACATTCAGTACTTC. As protein: CSASPTSEHKNIQYF. The rearrangement joins TRBV20-1 to TRBJ2-4, with TRBD2 identical over 7 bases. V was pared by 3 bases and J by 3 bases, with 8 bases of the junction left unmatched. CDR1 is DFQATT, CDR2 SNEGSKA, per germline (reference sequence). The CDR3 runs to 15 residues.

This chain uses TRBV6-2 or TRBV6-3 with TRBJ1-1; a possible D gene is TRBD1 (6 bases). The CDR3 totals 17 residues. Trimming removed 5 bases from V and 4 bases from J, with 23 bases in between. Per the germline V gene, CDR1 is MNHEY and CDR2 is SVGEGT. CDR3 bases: TGTGCCAGCAGTGCCAATCCCTCAGGGGCGTGGCGCACTGAAGCTTTCTTT. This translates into CASSANPSGAWRTEAFF.

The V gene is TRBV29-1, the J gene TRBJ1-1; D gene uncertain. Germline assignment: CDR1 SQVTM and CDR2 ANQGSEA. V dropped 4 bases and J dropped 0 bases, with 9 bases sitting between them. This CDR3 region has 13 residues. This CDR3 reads CSVGRVMNTEAFF. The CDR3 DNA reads TGCAGCGTTGGGCGTGTGATGAACACTGAAGCTTTCTTT. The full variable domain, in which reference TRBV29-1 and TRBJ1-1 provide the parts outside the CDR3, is SAVISQKPSRDICQRGTSLTIQCQVDSQVTMMFWYRQQPGQSLTLIATANQGSEATYESGFVIDKFPISRPNLTFSTLTVSNMSPEDSSIYLCSVGRVMNTEAFFGQGTRLTVV.